This T cell receptor (beta chain) emerged from a study of spatial heterogeneity in lung cancer. Study as a whole: In tumor regions TCR transcript counts correlated strongly with a matched bulk RNA-seq T cell module score. Study observations and caveats: Mutation tallies in tumors tracked expanded intratumoral alpha and beta TCR counts.

Time point meaning: sample taken at primary tumor resection. Sequencing covered unsorted whole RNA taken from tumor, nontumor lung or frozen PBMC. A unique molecular identifier was attached to every TCR cDNA molecule. MiXCR, run by TCRdb on the 5' RACE reads, gives a single entry per CDR3 protein. The data show around 12,000 distinct CDR3 sequences, about 3.2% seen once. This clonotype was seen repeatedly, ten times or more. What it binds is not known. The CDR3 is 15 amino acids. Germline CDR1 is SGDLS and CDR2 is YYNGEE. V shed 1 base and J shed 5 bases, with 16 bases lying between them. V gene TRBV9 combines with J gene TRBJ2-7, with D unresolved. The TCR was taken from a male donor with early-stage non-small cell lung cancer. Source: lung tumor tissue, taken at surgery. CDR3 nucleotides: TGTGCCAGCAGCGTAAGCACCATGTTATCCGACGAGCAGTACTTC. As protein: CASSVSTMLSDEQYF.